This T cell receptor beta chain was captured in a study of blood T cell repertoires in COVID-19. The germline gives CDR1 SGHAT, CDR2 FQNNGV. V lost 5 bases and J lost 0, with 12 bases in between. This CDR3 region has 15 residues. Assay used: immunoSEQ multiplex PCR; TCRdb lists only in-frame clones, some missing. Counted here are 200,000 to 250,000 clones, approximately 84% occurring once; the ten biggest clones make up 1.8%. Categorization into cohorts depended on clinical history that participants reported. Sequencing input: PBMCs or T cells enriched from blood (not recorded which). This receptor was taken from a man aged 55 to 69 who had recovered from COVID-19. The gene calls are TRBV11-2 and TRBJ2-3; unclear D gene. CDR3 region: CASSRDGVSTDTQYF. The DNA of the CDR3 is TGTGCCAGCAGCCGCGACGGAGTTAGCACAGATACGCAGTATTTT.